The 15 T cell receptor beta chains below come from one sample, sequenced in a study of early T cells in non-severe SARS-CoV-2 infection. Each CDR3 protein is one row after TCRdb ran MiXCR on the 5' RACE reads. The table shows about 64,000 distinct CDR3 sequences, with 4% to 5.5% occurring only once. The sample comprised whole blood. These receptors all stem from an adult who was a healthcare worker with PCR-confirmed SARS-CoV-2 infection or an uninfected control (not recorded which).

This rearrangement joins TRBV14 to TRBJ2-7, with D perhaps matching TRBD1 or TRBD2 (5 bases each). Germline values: CDR1 SGHDN, CDR2 FVKESK. This CDR3 spans 13 amino acids. The V end lost 0 bases, the J end lost 6 bases, and 9 bases lay between the germline ends. This chain's CDR3 is CASSQDWGSEQYF. The CDR3 region has the DNA TGTGCCAGCAGCCAAGACTGGGGGAGCGAGCAGTACTTC. The entire variable domain, with the rest obtained from reference TRBV14 and TRBJ2-7, is as follows: EAGVTQFPSHSVIEKGQTVTLRCDPISGHDNLYWYRRVMGKEIKFLLHFVKESKQDESGMPNNRFLAERTGGTYSTLKVQPAELEDSGVYFCASSQDWGSEQYFGPGTRLTVT.

This clonotype was observed many times. The CDR3 DNA reads TGTGCCAGCACCCTAGGCACCGGGGAGCTGTTTTTT. As protein: CASTLGTGELFF. This chain uses TRBV27 with TRBJ2-2; no reliable D call. The V gene lost 7 bases and the J gene lost 4 bases, with 7 bases spanning the gap. The CDR3 loop spans 12 amino acids. Looked up from germline, CDR1 is MNHEY and CDR2 is SMNVEV (reference sequence).

This clonotype was detected ten times or more. CDR3 protein: CAIVGPNSDTQYF. The CDR3 coding sequence is TGTGCCATCGTCGGACCTAACTCAGATACGCAGTATTTT. V is TRBV6-2 or TRBV6-3 and J is TRBJ2-3, with D uncertain. Trimming removed 10 bases at V and 4 bases at J, with 15 bases between. There are 13 residues in the CDR3. CDR1 and CDR2 (germline): MNHEY, SVGEGT.

This clonotype was seen a handful of times. The V gene is TRBV10-1, the J gene TRBJ2-1; the D is unclear. V lost 4 bases to trimming and J lost 7 bases, with 8 bases between them. This CDR3 is 12 amino acids long. CDR1 is WNHNN, CDR2 SYGVQD, per germline (reference sequence). In nucleotides, the CDR3 is TGCGCCAGCAGTGGCTGGGAAAATGAGCAGTTCTTC. It translates to CASSGWENEQFF.

This clonotype was detected ten times or more. V and J are TRBV20-1 and TRBJ2-1, with 12 bases matching TRBD2. The CDR3 runs 16 residues. Trimming at V came to 0 bases and at J to 7 bases, leaving 7 bases not matched to a gene. Germline V lookup: CDR1 DFQATT, CDR2 SNEGSKA (reference sequence). The CDR3 DNA reads TGCAGTGCTAGAGATGGGCTAGCGGGGGGGCTGAATGAGCAGTTCTTC. As protein: CSARDGLAGGLNEQFF.

To note about this clonotype: A much larger clone lies a single base off, so this may be a read error. This rearrangement joins TRBV6-5 to TRBJ2-5; possible D gene TRBD2, 6 bases. From germline, CDR1 is MNHEY and CDR2 SVGAGI. The CDR3 is made up of 12 amino acids. V lost 8 bases, J lost 4 bases, and 11 bases lay in between. The CDR3 protein is CASLRRGETQYF. CDR3 in DNA: TGTGCCAGCTTACGGAGGGGAGAGACCCAGTACTTC.

This clonotype was seen a single time. The chain uses TRBV11-3 and TRBJ2-1; 10 bases are shared with TRBD1. Trimming cost V 3 bases and J 7 bases; bases outside gene matches: 6. From germline, CDR1 is SGHNT and CDR2 YENEEA. CDR3 length: 15 residues. CDR3: CASSLTGGAGNEQFF. CDR3 nucleotides: TGTGCCAGCAGCTTGACAGGGGGCGCGGGAAATGAGCAGTTCTTC.

V usage is TRBV11-2 and J usage is TRBJ2-3; 9 bases line up with TRBD2. Germline trimming cut 5 bases from V and 2 bases from J; bases unmatched to any gene: 8. The germline V gene has CDR1 SGHAT and CDR2 FQNNGV. The CDR3 totals 16 residues. CDR3 nucleotides: TGTGCCAGCAGCGCCCATAGCGGGGGAAACACAGATACGCAGTATTTT. Its translation: CASSAHSGGNTDTQYF.

The sample holds many counts of this clonotype. V and J are TRBV2 and TRBJ2-1, with 12 nucleotides matching TRBD2. The CDR3 has 15 amino acids. Germline V CDR1 and CDR2: SNHLY, FYNNEI. With 5 bases clipped from V and 7 bases from J, the junction kept 6 bases outside the gene matches. This chain's CDR3 is CASSSLAGGENEQFF. The CDR3 coding sequence is TGTGCCAGCAGTTCGCTAGCGGGGGGGGAGAATGAGCAGTTCTTC.

This clonotype was found many times. The J gene is TRBJ1-1, the V gene TRBV4-2; no clear D gene. With 0 bases removed from V and 1 base from J, the gap between germline ends came to 6 bases. The CDR3 runs to 14 residues. Per germline, CDR1 LGHNA and CDR2 YNFKEQ. The DNA for the CDR3 is TGTGCCAGCAGCCAAGATGCAGGGAACACTGAAGCTTTCTTT. This sequence encodes CASSQDAGNTEAFF.

This clonotype was seen a handful of times. The chain links TRBV7-6 to TRBJ2-1; TRBD1 is a possible D gene (5 bases). This CDR3 has 13 amino acids. Germline V gives CDR1 SGHVS, CDR2 FNYEAQ. Trimming shortened V by 3 bases and J by 5 bases, and 8 bases separated the two germline ends. The CDR3 coding sequence is TGTGCCAGCAGCTTTCAGGGTCACAATGAGCAGTTCTTC. Amino acids: CASSFQGHNEQFF.

The chain couples TRBV19 to TRBJ2-2; perhaps TRBD1 as D (6 bases). The CDR3 consists of 17 residues. CDR1 LNHDA and CDR2 SQIVND come from the germline V gene (reference sequence). V was shortened by 4 bases and J by 4 bases, with 19 bases between the two germline ends. CDR3 sequence (DNA): TGTGCCAGTAGTACCCAAGGGGGATTACGGGGCACCGGGGAGCTGTTTTTT. Protein sequence: CASSTQGGLRGTGELFF.

This clonotype was picked up many times. V is TRBV6-5 and J is TRBJ2-3; unclear D gene. The CDR3 contains 13 residues. Trimming took off 6 bases at V and 2 bases at J, with 9 bases between the two ends. Germline V CDR1 and CDR2: MNHEY, SVGAGI. CDR3 amino acids: CASSPGSTDTQYF. For the CDR3, the DNA is TGTGCCAGCAGCCCCGGGTCCACAGATACGCAGTATTTT.

This clonotype was counted at least ten times. The chain couples TRBV6-5 to TRBJ1-5; D unresolved. Germline assignment: CDR1 MNHEY and CDR2 SVGAGI. Deletions cut 0 bases from V and 0 bases from J, with 9 bases between. This CDR3 spans 16 amino acids. CDR3 sequence reads: CASSYSAGNSNQPQHF. CDR3 in DNA: TGTGCCAGCAGTTACTCGGCGGGGAATAGCAATCAGCCCCAGCATTTT.

This clonotype appeared many times. The gene calls are TRBV6-2 or TRBV6-3 and TRBJ2-3; TRBD1 matches at 11 bases. This CDR3 is built from 14 residues. Germline CDR1 reads MNHEY; CDR2 reads SVGEGT. V shed 6 bases, J shed 8 bases, and the junction held 7 bases outside the gene matches. The CDR3 loop is CASSSGTGGATQYF. For the CDR3, the DNA is TGTGCCAGCAGCAGTGGGACAGGGGGTGCTACGCAGTATTTT.